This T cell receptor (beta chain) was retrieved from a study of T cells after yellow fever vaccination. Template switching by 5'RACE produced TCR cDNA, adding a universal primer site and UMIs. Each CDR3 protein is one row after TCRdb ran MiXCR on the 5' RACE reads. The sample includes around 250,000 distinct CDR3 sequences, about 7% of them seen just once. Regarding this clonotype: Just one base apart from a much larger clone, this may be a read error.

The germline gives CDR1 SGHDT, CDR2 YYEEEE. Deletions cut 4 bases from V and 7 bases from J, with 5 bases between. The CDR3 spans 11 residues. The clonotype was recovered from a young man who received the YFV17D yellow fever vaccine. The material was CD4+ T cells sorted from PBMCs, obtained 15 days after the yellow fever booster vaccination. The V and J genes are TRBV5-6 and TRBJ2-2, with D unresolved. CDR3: CASSVGGELFF. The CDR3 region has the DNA TGTGCCAGCAGCGTGGGCGGGGAGCTGTTTTTT.